Sequencing of this T cell receptor (beta chain) was carried out in a study of blood T cell repertoires in COVID-19. Study-level information: PBMCs, B-cell-depleted T cells, or T cells were the source of the cDNA or gDNA that made up the material.

TCRdb's table, derived via immunoSEQ multiplex PCR, lists solely in-frame clones and lacks some. Altogether under 200,000 clones are present, around 84% being singletons, with the ten largest covering around 7.7%. This clone was picked up one time. CDR1 and CDR2 from the germline V gene are SGHVS and FQNEAQ. This CDR3 is 15 amino acids long. The V and J ends lost 3 bases and 4 bases respectively, with 16 bases between them. Sequencing was carried out using PBMCs or T cells enriched from blood (not recorded which). The chain is built from TRBV7-8 and TRBJ2-7; a weak D match, TRBD1 (6 bases). This sequence originates from a man aged 50 or older who had recovered from COVID-19. The CDR3 DNA is TGTGCCAGCAGCTTCAAGACAGGTCTCGGGTACGAGCAGTACTTC. As protein: CASSFKTGLGYEQYF.